A single sample gave rise to the 14 T cell receptor beta chains below, sequenced in a study of blood T cell repertoires in COVID-19 (dated by TCRdb to 2019 to 2021). Libraries were constructed by the immunoSEQ multiplex PCR assay. TCRdb re-hosts the immuneACCESS table, in-frame sequences only. Its copies lack some clones; in the studies checked, an unresolved V gene accounts for under half of them, and the cause for the rest is not known. Present in this sample are more than 100,000 clones, approximately 90% of which were seen just once. About 4.5% of the sample goes to the ten largest clones. The sequenced sample was peripheral blood. The receptor set was obtained from a man aged 40-49 years with acute or convalescent COVID-19.

The chain is built from TRBV3-1 (or the pseudogene TRBV3-2) and TRBJ2-6, with a possible D match to TRBD1 (8 bases). Trimming shortened V by 9 bases and J by 0 bases, and 18 bases separated the two germline ends. The CDR3 is made up of 17 amino acids. Germline lookup yields CDR1 LGHDT and CDR2 YNNKEL (reference sequence). CDR3 in DNA: TGTGCCAGTACCAGCGGGACAGGAGACTCTGGGGCCAACGTCCTGACTTTC. It specifies CASTSGTGDSGANVLTF.

J is TRBJ2-2 and V is TRBV27; the D gene is possibly TRBD2 (6 bases). CDR3 length: 16 amino acids. Trimming took 3 bases from V and 1 from J, leaving 12 bases between them. CDR1 MNHEY and CDR2 SMNVEV come from the germline V gene (reference sequence). CDR3 region: CASSLIPRGNTGELFF. The CDR3 DNA reads as TGTGCCAGCAGTTTGATCCCGCGGGGGAACACCGGGGAGCTGTTTTTT.

Concerning this clone: Distinct nucleotide sequences in the sample also encode this CDR3. V and J are TRBV30 and TRBJ1-5; 7 bases align to TRBD1. The CDR3 covers 13 residues. With V trimmed by 5 bases and J by 0 bases, 1 base remained unmatched. Germline assignment: CDR1 GTSNPN and CDR2 SVGIG (reference sequence). The CDR3 sequence: CAWGTASNQPQHF. The CDR3, as DNA: TGTGCCTGGGGGACAGCTAGCAATCAGCCCCAGCATTTT. The full variable domain, completed using reference TRBV30 and TRBJ1-5, is SQTIHQWPATLVQPVGSPLSLECTVEGTSNPNLYWYRQAAGRGLQLLFYSVGIGQISSEVPQNLSASRPQDRQFILSSKKLLLSDSGFYLCAWGTASNQPQHFGDGTRLSIL.

The chain combines TRBV5-4 with TRBJ2-1, with unresolved D. The length of the CDR3 is 11 residues. Trimming cost V 2 bases and J 7 bases, with 4 bases left between them. Germline V gives CDR1 SGHNT, CDR2 YYREEE (reference sequence). The CDR3: CASSLQNEQFF. CDR3 sequence (DNA): TGTGCCAGCAGCTTACAGAATGAGCAGTTCTTC. Full variable domain (remainder filled in from reference TRBV5-4 and TRBJ2-1): ETGVTQSPTHLIKTRGQQVTLRCSSQSGHNTVSWYQQALGQGPQFIFQYYREEENGRGNFPPRFSGLQFPNYSSELNVNALELDDSALYLCASSLQNEQFFGPGTRLTVL.

J is TRBJ1-1 and V is TRBV6-2 or TRBV6-3; no reliable D call. The CDR3 runs 15 residues. Looked up from germline, CDR1 is MNHEY and CDR2 is SVGEGT. V lost 6 bases and J 0 bases, leaving 14 bases between the germline ends. The CDR3 loop reads CASSKQFQMNTEAFF. DNA of the CDR3: TGTGCCAGCAGCAAACAGTTCCAAATGAACACTGAAGCTTTCTTT.

The V gene is TRBV19, the J gene TRBJ2-5, with a tentative D call TRBD2 (5 bases). Trimming took 4 bases from V and 1 from J, leaving 13 bases between them. The CDR3 runs 15 residues. Germline CDR1 and CDR2: LNHDA and SQIVND (reference sequence). The CDR3 protein is CASSRSLASQETQYF. DNA for the CDR3: TGTGCCAGTAGTAGGTCCCTAGCTAGCCAAGAGACCCAGTACTTC.

This chain connects TRBV6-1 to TRBJ2-5, with 8 bases aligning to TRBD2. The germline CDR1 and CDR2 sequences are MNHNS and SASEGT. The CDR3 is 13 amino acids. V lost 1 base and J lost 10; bases outside the gene matches: 5. CDR3 amino acids: CASSEEIRGGQYF. The CDR3 bases are TGTGCCAGCAGTGAAGAAATTCGGGGGGGCCAGTACTTC.

The chain has TRBV5-1 and TRBJ2-7; D possibly corresponds to TRBD2 (6 bases). In germline, CDR1 is SGHRS, CDR2 YFSETQ. There are 14 residues in the CDR3. Trimming removed 5 bases from V and 1 base from J, with 13 bases in between. This CDR3 is CASRWGEGSYEQYF. The CDR3 nucleotides are TGCGCCAGCAGATGGGGGGAAGGGTCCTACGAGCAGTACTTC.

The chain links TRBV24-1 to TRBJ1-2; D is perhaps TRBD1 (5 bases). Looked up from germline, CDR1 is KGHDR and CDR2 is SFDVKD. The CDR3 totals 14 residues. Trimming shortened V by 2 bases and J by 7 bases, and 13 bases separated the two germline ends. This CDR3 is CATSDSAGSSGYTF. CDR3 in DNA: TGTGCCACCAGTGATTCGGCAGGGTCCTCTGGCTACACCTTC.

The gene calls are TRBV29-1 and TRBJ2-3; the D is unclear. The CDR3 consists of 13 residues. CDR1 SQVTM and CDR2 ANQGSEA come from the germline V gene. V lost 2 bases, J lost 2 bases, and 8 bases lay in between. This CDR3 is CSVESSNTDTQYF. In DNA, the CDR3 is TGCAGCGTTGAATCATCAAACACAGATACGCAGTATTTT.

As DNA, the CDR3 is TGTGCCATCAGTGAAAACCCCGACAGGGCTGCTGAAGCTTTCTTT. Translated, it gives CAISENPDRAAEAFF. The V and J genes are TRBV10-3 and TRBJ1-1, with 7 nucleotides matching TRBD1. V shed 3 bases and J 6 bases; nucleotides not matched to a gene: 10. The germline CDR1 and CDR2 sequences are ENHRY and SYGVKD. The CDR3 totals 15 residues.

This clone was counted once. The gene calls are TRBV18 and TRBJ2-1; 11 bases align to TRBD2. CDR3 length: 15 amino acids. J was trimmed by 7 bases and V by 4 bases; bases with no gene match: 6. CDR1 and CDR2 from the germline V gene are KGHSH and LQKENI. The CDR3: CASSLLAGARNEQFF. CDR3 coding DNA: TGTGCCAGCTCACTACTAGCGGGAGCCAGGAATGAGCAGTTCTTC.

This chain joins TRBV7-9 and TRBJ2-5; D is perhaps TRBD1 (5 bases). The CDR3 runs 11 residues. V lost 8 bases and J lost 3, with 7 bases in between. Germline-derived CDR1 and CDR2 are SEHNR and FQNEAQ (reference sequence). Written as DNA, the CDR3 is TGTGCCAGCGAAGGGGAAGAGACCCAGTACTTC. Residues: CASEGEETQYF.

The rearrangement uses TRBV6-5 and TRBJ2-7; D gene ambiguous. Trimming stripped 0 bases from V and 5 bases from J, with 11 bases between. Germline V gene data show CDR1 as MNHEY and CDR2 as SVGAGI. The CDR3 consists of 14 residues. The DNA of the CDR3 is TGTGCCAGCAGTTACTCGGCGGCACTCGACGAGCAGTACTTC. Its protein is CASSYSAALDEQYF.